Presented here are 4 T cell receptor beta chains from one specimen sequenced in a study of glioma-infiltrating T cells after dendritic cell vaccination. Here immunoSEQ multiplex PCR was the method, and the copy in TCRdb shows in-frame clones only, minus some. The sample includes approximately 85,000 clones, approximately 81% seen only once; the top ten take under 8.5%. Time point in this sample: after dendritic cell vaccination, including at tumor progression/relapse. The material sequenced was blood, taken after dendritic cell vaccination. Source of these receptors: a human donor with glioblastoma.

J is TRBJ2-1 and V is TRBV5-1; TRBD2 aligns across 9 bases. The CDR3 loop spans 15 amino acids. J gave up 8 bases and V 1 base, and 7 bases lay outside the gene matches. Germline-derived CDR1 and CDR2 are SGHRS and YFSETQ. CDR3 sequence (DNA): TGCGCCAGCAGCTTGATGGCTAGCGGGATTTATGAGCAGTTCTTC. Translating it yields CASSLMASGIYEQFF.

The chain links TRBV28 to TRBJ1-2; no firm D call. The CDR3 is 15 amino acids. V gave up 2 bases and J gave up 2 bases, with 12 bases separating them. Per the germline V gene, CDR1 is MDHEN and CDR2 is SYDVKM. CDR3 loop: CASSLGPNLNYGYTF. CDR3 bases: TGTGCCAGCAGTTTAGGTCCCAACTTGAACTATGGCTACACCTTC.

The genes are TRBV7-2 and TRBJ2-1; 9 positions agree with TRBD1. Germline assignment: CDR1 SGHTA and CDR2 FQGNSA. The V segment lost 5 bases and the J segment 8 bases; nucleotides outside the gene matches: 4. The CDR3 runs 13 residues. Here the CDR3 reads CASSRRDRDEQFF. The CDR3 nucleotides are TGTGCCAGCAGCAGAAGGGACAGGGATGAGCAGTTCTTC.

CDR3 region: CASSPLARGSGSVQYF. CDR3 nucleotides: TGTGCCAGCTCACCTCTCGCTCGGGGTTCGGGAAGTGTGCAGTACTTC. The genes are TRBV18 and TRBJ2-7; D may be TRBD2 (5 bases). Per germline, CDR1 KGHSH and CDR2 LQKENI. Trimming pared 3 bases from V and 9 bases from J, leaving 24 bases between. The CDR3 sequence is 16 residues long.